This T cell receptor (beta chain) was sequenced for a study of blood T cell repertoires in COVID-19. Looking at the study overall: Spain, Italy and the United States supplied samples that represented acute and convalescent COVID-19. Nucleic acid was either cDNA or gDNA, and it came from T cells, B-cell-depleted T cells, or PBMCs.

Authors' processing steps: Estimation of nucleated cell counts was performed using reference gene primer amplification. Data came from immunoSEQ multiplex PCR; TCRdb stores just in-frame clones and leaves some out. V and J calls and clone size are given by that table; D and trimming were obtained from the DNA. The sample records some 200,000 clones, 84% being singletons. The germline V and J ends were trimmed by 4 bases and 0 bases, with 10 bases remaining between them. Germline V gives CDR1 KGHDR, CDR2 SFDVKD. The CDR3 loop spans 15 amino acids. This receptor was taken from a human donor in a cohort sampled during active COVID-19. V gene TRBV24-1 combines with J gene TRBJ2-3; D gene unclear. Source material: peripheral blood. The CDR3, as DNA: TGTGCCACCAGTGAAGTGGCTAGGAGCACAGATACGCAGTATTTT. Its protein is CATSEVARSTDTQYF.